These 18 T cell receptor beta chains share one sample of origin, sequenced in a study of T cell repertoires in cytomegalovirus infection. One entry per CDR3 protein, called by TCRdb with MiXCR from the reads. The top ten hold 15% to 20% of the sample, which has around 340,000 distinct CDR3 sequences, roughly 29% seen once. The antigens of these receptors remain unknown. The input for sequencing was cultured PBMCs, taken from culture after CMV antigen stimulation. All receptors derive from a human donor in good health (CMV status not recorded). Some clones in this sample may be carry-over from other donors' samples.

The chain combines TRBV2 with TRBJ1-4, with D possibly matching TRBD1 (5 bases). Germline lookup yields CDR1 SNHLY and CDR2 FYNNEI. The CDR3 is made up of 14 amino acids. V dropped 3 bases and J dropped 9 bases, with 14 bases sitting between them. CDR3 residues: CASSERGYNKKLFF. CDR3 nucleotide sequence: TGTGCCAGCAGTGAGAGGGGATACAACAAAAAACTGTTTTTT.

This chain uses TRBV7-8 with TRBJ2-7; 9 bases agree with TRBD2. J was trimmed by 1 base and V by 1 base; bases with no gene match: 8. Looked up from germline, CDR1 is SGHVS and CDR2 is FQNEAQ. The CDR3 totals 17 residues. CDR3 DNA sequence: TGTGCCAGCAGCTTAGACGGTAGCGGGGGCTCTTCCTACGAGCAGTACTTC. Its protein is CASSLDGSGGSSYEQYF.

The V call is TRBV7-8, the J call TRBJ1-1; 8 positions agree with TRBD1. The CDR3 extends over 15 amino acids. V gave up 4 bases and J gave up 3 bases; unmatched junction bases: 7. Germline CDR1 and CDR2: SGHVS and FQNEAQ. DNA for the CDR3: TGTGCCAGCAGCTCGGACAGGGTTCCGGACACTGAAGCTTTCTTT. This encodes CASSSDRVPDTEAFF. Looking up the rest from reference TRBV7-8 and TRBJ1-1 gives the full variable domain: GAGVSQSPRYKVAKRGQDVALRCDPISGHVSLFWYQQALGQGPEFLTYFQNEAQLDKSGLPSDRFFAERPEGSVSTLKIQRTQQEDSAVYLCASSSDRVPDTEAFFGQGTRLTVV.

The genes are TRBV5-1 and TRBJ2-5; D perhaps matches TRBD2 (5 bases). The CDR3 is 14 amino acids. Trimming removed 4 bases at V and 4 bases at J, with 14 bases between. The germline V gene encodes CDR1 SGHRS and CDR2 YFSETQ. In DNA, the CDR3 is TGCGCCAGCAGCCCCTCGGGGAGCGGAGAGACCCAGTACTTC. It yields the protein CASSPSGSGETQYF. Full variable domain (outside the CDR3, taken from reference TRBV5-1 and TRBJ2-5): KAGVTQTPRYLIKTRGQQVTLSCSPISGHRSVSWYQQTPGQGLQFLFEYFSETQRNKGNFPGRFSGRQFSNSRSEMNVSTLELGDSALYLCASSPSGSGETQYFGPGTRLLVL.

This clonotype was counted ten times or more. V usage is TRBV19 and J usage is TRBJ2-6, with 7 positions matching TRBD1. Trimming removed 3 bases from V and 0 bases from J; junction bases left unmatched: 14. Germline V gives CDR1 LNHDA, CDR2 SQIVND (reference sequence). The CDR3 runs 20 residues. The DNA of the CDR3 is TGTGCCAGTAGTATCCGGATAGGGCAGGGGGAAACCTCTGGGGCCAACGTCCTGACTTTC. Its translation is CASSIRIGQGETSGANVLTF.

In this sample, this clonotype turned up many times. This chain joins TRBV7-2 and TRBJ2-7; 10 nucleotides line up with TRBD2. The CDR3 is 16 amino acids. V gave up 0 bases and J gave up 3 bases; unmatched junction bases: 5. The V gene's germline CDR1 is SGHTA and CDR2 FQGNSA. Here the CDR3 reads CASSLARTSGGYEQYF. For the CDR3, the DNA is TGTGCCAGCAGCTTAGCGCGGACTAGCGGAGGCTACGAGCAGTACTTC.

This clonotype was seen at least ten times. The genes are TRBV5-4 and TRBJ2-5, with D perhaps matching TRBD1 (5 bases). Germline CDR1 is SGHNT and CDR2 is YYREEE (reference sequence). This CDR3 comprises 15 residues. Trimming stripped 0 bases from V and 5 bases from J, with 14 bases between. The CDR3 loop is CASSLASQGGETQYF. The DNA of the CDR3 is TGTGCCAGCAGCTTGGCCAGCCAGGGTGGGGAGACCCAGTACTTC.

This clonotype has ten or more counts. DNA for the CDR3: TGTGCCAGCAGCTTACAACACGTCAATCAGCCCCAGCATTTT. It translates to CASSLQHVNQPQHF. The chain is built from TRBV7-8 and TRBJ1-5; D uncertain. CDR3 length: 14 residues. CDR1 is SGHVS, CDR2 FQNEAQ, per germline. V lost 2 bases to trimming and J lost 3 bases, with 8 bases between them.

The chain couples TRBV12-3 or TRBV12-4 to TRBJ2-7; TRBD2 matches 10 bases. J lost 0 bases, V lost 4 bases, and 15 bases had no gene match. The CDR3 loop spans 19 amino acids. The DNA of the CDR3 is TGTGCCAGCAGTTCCAGCTCCGGATTTAGCGGGGGGAACTCCTACGAGCAGTACTTC. This encodes CASSSSSGFSGGNSYEQYF.

This clonotype has at least ten counts. This chain links TRBV7-2 with TRBJ1-1; D perhaps matches TRBD1 (6 bases). The V gene lost 2 bases and the J gene lost 0 bases, with 10 bases spanning the gap. Germline values: CDR1 SGHTA, CDR2 FQGNSA. This CDR3 region has 15 residues. CDR3 loop: CASSLRTAMNTEAFF. The DNA of the CDR3 is TGTGCCAGCAGCTTAAGGACAGCTATGAACACTGAAGCTTTCTTT. The whole variable domain, filled in from reference TRBV7-2 and TRBJ1-1, reads GAGVSQSPSNKVTEKGKDVELRCDPISGHTALYWYRQSLGQGLEFLIYFQGNSAPDKSGLPSDRFSAERTGGSVSTLTIQRTQQEDSAVYLCASSLRTAMNTEAFFGQGTRLTVV.

The rearrangement links TRBV6-1 to TRBJ1-1; D may be TRBD1 (5 bases). The CDR3 length is 14 residues. Germline assignment: CDR1 MNHNS and CDR2 SASEGT. The V end lost 1 base, the J end lost 5 bases, and 11 bases lay between the germline ends. CDR3 amino acids: CASSEVGAGTEAFF. The CDR3 region has the DNA TGTGCCAGCAGTGAAGTCGGGGCAGGGACTGAAGCTTTCTTT.

The J gene is TRBJ1-1, the V gene TRBV27; D is perhaps TRBD1 (6 bases). Per germline, CDR1 MNHEY and CDR2 SMNVEV (reference sequence). The length of the CDR3 is 13 residues. V shed 9 bases and J shed 4 bases, with 15 bases lying between them. This CDR3 reads CASWNRAATEAFF. CDR3 bases: TGTGCCAGTTGGAACAGGGCCGCCACTGAAGCTTTCTTT.

This clonotype came up many times. This chain joins TRBV27 and TRBJ2-1, with 14 bases lining up with TRBD2. The CDR3 extends over 21 amino acids. V was pared by 5 bases and J by 0 bases, with 15 bases of the junction left unmatched. Germline values: CDR1 MNHEY, CDR2 SMNVEV (reference sequence). CDR3 in amino acids: CASSPLAGTSGGTSSYNEQFF. The CDR3, as DNA: TGTGCCAGCAGTCCCCTAGCCGGGACTAGCGGGGGCACCAGCTCCTACAATGAGCAGTTCTTC.

V and J are TRBV29-1 and TRBJ2-3, with D maybe TRBD2 (5 bases). V was cut by 7 bases and J by 2 bases, with 16 bases left in between. The germline CDR1 and CDR2 sequences are SQVTM and ANQGSEA. CDR3 size: 14 residues. The CDR3 loop reads CSAGVAQLTDTQYF. In DNA form, the CDR3 reads TGCAGCGCCGGGGTAGCGCAACTCACAGATACGCAGTATTTT.

The chain employs TRBV28 and TRBJ2-1, with TRBD2 matching over 11 bases. The V gene's germline CDR1 is MDHEN and CDR2 SYDVKM. CDR3 length: 17 residues. Trimming cost V 5 bases and J 5 bases; bases outside gene matches: 11. The CDR3: CASSPPGTSGMDNEQFF. CDR3 nucleotide sequence: TGTGCCAGCAGTCCCCCCGGGACTAGCGGAATGGACAATGAGCAGTTCTTC.

The chain couples TRBV3-1 to TRBJ1-2, with 8 nucleotides matching TRBD1. The germline CDR1 and CDR2 sequences are LGHDT and YNNKEL (reference sequence). V dropped 3 bases and J dropped 4; count of bases not matched to a gene: 10. This CDR3 region has 16 residues. The CDR3, as DNA: TGTGCCAGCAGCCAGGCTGGGACAGGACAACCCTATGGCTACACCTTC. Residues: CASSQAGTGQPYGYTF. The entire variable domain, with the rest obtained from reference TRBV3-1 and TRBJ1-2, is as follows: DTAVSQTPKYLVTQMGNDKSIKCEQNLGHDTMYWYKQDSKKFLKIMFSYNNKELIINETVPNRFSPKSPDKAHLNLHINSLELGDSAVYFCASSQAGTGQPYGYTFGSGTRLTVV.

The J gene is TRBJ2-3, the V gene TRBV4-2; D remains unclear. The CDR3 totals 15 residues. V was clipped by 0 bases and J by 2 bases, with 9 bases between them. The germline V gene encodes CDR1 LGHNA and CDR2 YNFKEQ. The CDR3 is CASSQDRISTDTQYF. The CDR3, as DNA: TGTGCCAGCAGCCAAGATAGGATTTCCACAGATACGCAGTATTTT.

This clonotype appeared a few times. The CDR3 sequence is CASSSLGGGSYNEQFF. The CDR3 DNA reads TGTGCCAGCAGCTCCTTGGGGGGGGGCTCCTACAATGAGCAGTTCTTC. V is TRBV7-3 and J is TRBJ2-1, with 7 bases identical to TRBD2. Germline trimming cut 4 bases from V and 0 bases from J; bases unmatched to any gene: 6. Germline V gene sequence: CDR1 SGHTA, CDR2 FQGTGA. This CDR3 contains 16 residues.